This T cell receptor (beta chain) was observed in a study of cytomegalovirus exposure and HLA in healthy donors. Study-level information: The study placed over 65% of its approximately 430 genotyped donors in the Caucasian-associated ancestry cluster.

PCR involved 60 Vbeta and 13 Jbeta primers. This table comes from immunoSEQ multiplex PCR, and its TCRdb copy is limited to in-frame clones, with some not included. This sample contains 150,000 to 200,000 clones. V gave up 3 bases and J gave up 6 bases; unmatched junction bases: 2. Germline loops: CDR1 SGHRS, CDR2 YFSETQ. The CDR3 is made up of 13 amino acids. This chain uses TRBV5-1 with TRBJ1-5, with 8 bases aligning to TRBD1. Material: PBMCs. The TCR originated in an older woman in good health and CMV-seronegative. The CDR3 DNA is TGCGCCAGCAGCTGGACAGGGAGTCAGCCCCAGCATTTT. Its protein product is CASSWTGSQPQHF. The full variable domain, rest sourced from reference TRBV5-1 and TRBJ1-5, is KAGVTQTPRYLIKTRGQQVTLSCSPISGHRSVSWYQQTPGQGLQFLFEYFSETQRNKGNFPGRFSGRQFSNSRSEMNVSTLELGDSALYLCASSWTGSQPQHFGDGTRLSIL.